This T cell receptor beta chain was identified in a study of naive and memory T cell subsets. Two oligonucleotides, mixed equimolar, formed the beta constant-region primer covering TRBC1 and TRBC2. Nested alpha and beta constant-region primers with the SP2 primer drove four PCR rounds on ligated cDNA. Each CDR3 protein is one row after TCRdb ran MiXCR on the UMI-ligation and nested PCR reads. Among over 130,000 distinct CDR3 sequences listed, 15% to 25% were seen once. General study results and limits: Diversity fell and Gini index rose from naive through CM, EM, EMRA. Naive repertoires, especially CD8, held a few larger clonotypes, possibly memory cells re-expressing CD45RA.

The CDR3 is 13 amino acids. With 3 bases removed from V and 6 bases from J, the gap between germline ends came to 11 bases. Looked up from germline, CDR1 is ENHRY and CDR2 is SYGVKD. A few counts support this clonotype. Its antigen is as yet unknown. The rearrangement uses TRBV10-3 and TRBJ2-5; D could derive from TRBD1 or TRBD2 (6 bases each). The receptor was derived from a human donor in good health. Sequencing was done on a sample of naive CD8+ T cells from blood. CDR3 in DNA: TGTGCCATCAGTGAAGGGGGGTCAAAGACCCAGTACTTC. As protein: CAISEGGSKTQYF.